This T cell receptor (beta chain) appears in the sequencing data of a study of cytomegalovirus exposure and HLA in healthy donors. Study-wide results and caveats: Later analysis reportedly placed an Asian-associated ancestry cluster below the approximately 700-donor mean in N-insertions. For most TCR beta V segments, an earlier analysis put the productive rate at about 87% or about 30% of the time.

A remark on this clone: The antigen is undetermined.

Per germline, CDR1 SGHDT and CDR2 YYEEEE. The CDR3 spans 13 residues. Trimming removed 0 bases from V and 5 bases from J, with 8 bases in between. In the PCR, 60 Vbeta and 13 Jbeta primers were used. Generated by immunoSEQ multiplex PCR, the TCRdb table keeps only in-frame clones and is missing some. The table shows about 69,000 clones, with roughly 76% occurring only once. The sequencing input was PBMCs. V gene TRBV5-6 combines with J gene TRBJ2-5; D remains ambiguous. This TCR derives from a man aged 18 to 29 in good health and CMV-seronegative. In DNA form, the CDR3 reads TGTGCCAGCAGCTTGGTAGTCGAGGAGACCCAGTACTTC. This translates into CASSLVVEETQYF.